A selection of T cell receptor beta chains follows, all from one sample in a study of metastatic and nonmetastatic thyroid tumors. MiXCR re-clonotyped the PCR reads for TCRdb. The sample lists more than 25,000 clones; 7.4% were seen once. Sequencing used blood. Every receptor here comes from a female donor with papillary thyroid cancer or a benign thyroid nodule (not recorded which). Some clones in this sample may be carry-over from other donors' samples. Both conserved end residues are part of each CDR3. The order of the fields is V gene, clone size, D gene, J gene, CDR3 protein, CDR3 DNA. A D gene is named only where the DNA matches it firmly. Size values are once, few and many counts, or a class for expanded clones, and some rows have none.

TRBV6-1	many	-	TRBJ1-1	CASSWEGYTEAFF	TGTGCCAGCAGTTGGGAGGGGTACACTGAAGCTTTCTTT
TRBV10-3	-	-	TRBJ2-5	CAISESTGTQYF	TGTGCCATCAGTGAGTCGACGGGGACCCAGTACTTC
TRBV20-1	many	-	TRBJ1-1	CSARRQLNTEAFF	TGCAGTGCCCGGAGACAGTTGAACACTGAAGCTTTCTTT
TRBV2	many	TRBD1	TRBJ1-1	CARETGSDTEAFF	TGTGCCAGGGAGACAGGGAGTGACACTGAAGCTTTCTTT
TRBV13	many	-	TRBJ2-7	CASSLEKYGAYEQYF	TGTGCCAGCAGCTTAGAAAAATACGGAGCCTACGAGCAGTACTTC
TRBV15	many	-	TRBJ2-5	CATADRYGSGQETQYF	TGTGCCACCGCCGACAGGTACGGGAGCGGTCAAGAGACCCAGTACTTC
TRBV20-1	-	TRBD2	TRBJ2-5	CSASRLAGGRETQYF	TGCAGTGCTTCCCGACTAGCGGGGGGCCGGGAGACCCAGTACTTC
TRBV18	many	-	TRBJ1-4	CASSPRMPGTNEKLFF	TGTGCCAGCTCACCACGGATGCCCGGGACGAATGAAAAACTGTTTTTT
TRBV24-1	many	-	TRBJ1-2	CATWGVTASILNYGYTF	TGTGCCACCTGGGGTGTTACAGCTTCAATCCTTAACTATGGCTACACCTTC
TRBV20-1	many	TRBD2	TRBJ2-5	CSAGGPAGGKETQYF	TGCAGTGCCGGGGGGCCAGCGGGAGGGAAAGAGACCCAGTACTTC
TRBV12-3/TRBV12-4	many	TRBD2	TRBJ2-1	CASSLRGLGLAVYNEQFF	TGTGCCAGCAGTTTAAGAGGGTTGGGACTAGCGGTTTACAATGAGCAGTTCTTC
TRBV18	many	-	TRBJ1-1	CASSPPSVNTEAFF	TGTGCCAGCTCACCACCGAGCGTGAACACTGAAGCTTTCTTT
TRBV7-2	many	TRBD1	TRBJ2-3	CASSSGQGTDTQYF	TGTGCCAGCAGCAGCGGACAGGGCACAGATACGCAGTATTTT
TRBV20-1	many	TRBD2	TRBJ2-1	CSARASGSWSEQFF	TGCAGTGCTAGAGCTAGCGGGAGTTGGTCTGAGCAGTTCTTC
TRBV18	many	-	TRBJ1-5	CASSPSRNQPQHF	TGTGCCAGCTCACCGTCCCGAAATCAGCCCCAGCATTTT
TRBV6-5	many	TRBD1	TRBJ1-1	CASSYSPGQGGNTEAFF	TGTGCCAGCAGTTACTCGCCGGGACAGGGTGGAAACACTGAAGCTTTCTTT
TRBV5-1	many	-	TRBJ2-7	CASSLAEGGYEQYF	TGCGCCAGCAGCTTGGCCGAAGGTGGCTACGAGCAGTACTTC
TRBV27	many	-	TRBJ2-2	CASSLWGAGTGELFF	TGTGCCAGCAGTTTGTGGGGGGCTGGCACCGGGGAGCTGTTTTTT
TRBV6-2/TRBV6-3	many	TRBD2	TRBJ2-3	CASSLGLALDTQYF	TGTGCCAGCAGTTTGGGACTAGCGCTAGATACGCAGTATTTT
TRBV5-5	-	-	TRBJ2-2	CASSSALRGELFF	TGTGCCAGCAGCTCGGCCCTGAGGGGGGAGCTGTTTTTT